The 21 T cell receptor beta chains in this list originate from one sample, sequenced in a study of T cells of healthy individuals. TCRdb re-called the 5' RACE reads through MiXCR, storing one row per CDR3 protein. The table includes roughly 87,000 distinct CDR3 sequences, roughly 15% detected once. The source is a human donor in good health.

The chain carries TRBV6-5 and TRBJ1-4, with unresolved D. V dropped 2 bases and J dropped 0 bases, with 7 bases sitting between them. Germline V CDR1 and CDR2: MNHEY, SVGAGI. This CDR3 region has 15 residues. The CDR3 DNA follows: TGTGCCAGCAGTTACGAGAGGGCAACTAATGAAAAACTGTTTTTT. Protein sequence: CASSYERATNEKLFF.

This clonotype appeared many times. CDR3 coding DNA: TGTGCCAGCAGCCCCCGGGGAACTAGCGGGAGGGACAATGAGCAGTTCTTC. Residues: CASSPRGTSGRDNEQFF. The genes are TRBV7-3 and TRBJ2-1, with TRBD2 matching 13 bases. CDR3 length equals 17 residues. Germline CDR1 reads SGHTA; CDR2 reads FQGTGA. The ends lost 5 bases at V and 5 bases at J; junction bases unmatched: 9.

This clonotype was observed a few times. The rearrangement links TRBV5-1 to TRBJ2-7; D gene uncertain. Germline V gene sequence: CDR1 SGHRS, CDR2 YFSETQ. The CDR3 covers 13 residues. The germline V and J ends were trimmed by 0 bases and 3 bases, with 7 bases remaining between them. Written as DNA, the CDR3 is TGCGCCAGCAGCTTGGGGCAGAACTACGAGCAGTACTTC. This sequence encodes CASSLGQNYEQYF.

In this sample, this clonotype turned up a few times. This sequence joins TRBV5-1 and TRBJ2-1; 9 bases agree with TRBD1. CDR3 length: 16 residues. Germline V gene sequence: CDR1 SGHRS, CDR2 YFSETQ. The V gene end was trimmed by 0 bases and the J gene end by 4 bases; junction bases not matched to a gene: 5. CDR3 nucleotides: TGCGCCAGCAGCTTGGGCGACAGGGGGGAATACAATGAGCAGTTCTTC. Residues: CASSLGDRGEYNEQFF.

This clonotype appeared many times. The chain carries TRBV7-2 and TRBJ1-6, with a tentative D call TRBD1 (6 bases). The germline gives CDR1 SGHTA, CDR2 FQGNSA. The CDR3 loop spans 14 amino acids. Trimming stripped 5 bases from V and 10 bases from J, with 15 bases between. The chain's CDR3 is CASSAPGAKSPLHF. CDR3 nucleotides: TGTGCCAGCAGCGCTCCAGGGGCCAAATCACCCCTCCACTTT.

The CDR3 coding sequence is TGTGCCAGCAGTTTGTCGGGGAAGGTAGAGCAGTTCTTC. This encodes CASSLSGKVEQFF. The chain carries TRBV28 and TRBJ2-1; possibly TRBD2 for D (5 bases). The V gene's germline CDR1 is MDHEN and CDR2 SYDVKM. V shed 3 bases and J shed 10 bases, with 13 bases lying between them. This CDR3 has 13 residues.

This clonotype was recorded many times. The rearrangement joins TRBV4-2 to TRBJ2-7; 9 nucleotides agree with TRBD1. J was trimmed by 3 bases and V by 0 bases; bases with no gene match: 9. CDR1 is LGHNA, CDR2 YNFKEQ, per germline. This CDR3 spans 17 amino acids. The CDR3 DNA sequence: TGTGCCAGCAGCCAAGATCTCGGGACAGGGAGGGTCTACGAGCAGTACTTC. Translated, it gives CASSQDLGTGRVYEQYF.

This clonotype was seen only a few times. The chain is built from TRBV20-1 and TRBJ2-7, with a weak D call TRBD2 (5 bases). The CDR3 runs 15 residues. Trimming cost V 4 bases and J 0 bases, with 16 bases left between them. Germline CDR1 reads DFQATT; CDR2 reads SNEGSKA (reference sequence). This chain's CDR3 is CSANVPGISSYEQYF. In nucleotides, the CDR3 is TGCAGTGCTAACGTACCGGGGATCTCCTCCTACGAGCAGTACTTC.

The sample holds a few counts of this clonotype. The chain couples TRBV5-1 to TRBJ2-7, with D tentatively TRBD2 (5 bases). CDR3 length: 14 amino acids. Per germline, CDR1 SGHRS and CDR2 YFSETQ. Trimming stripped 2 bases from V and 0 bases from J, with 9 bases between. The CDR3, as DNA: TGCGCCAGCAGCTTCGCCGGGAACTCCTACGAGCAGTACTTC. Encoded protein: CASSFAGNSYEQYF.

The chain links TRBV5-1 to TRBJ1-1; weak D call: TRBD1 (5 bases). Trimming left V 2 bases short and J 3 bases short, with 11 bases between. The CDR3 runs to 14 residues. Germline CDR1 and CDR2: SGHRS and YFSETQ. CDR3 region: CASSFEGRDTEAFF. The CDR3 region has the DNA TGCGCCAGCAGCTTCGAGGGGAGGGACACTGAAGCTTTCTTT.

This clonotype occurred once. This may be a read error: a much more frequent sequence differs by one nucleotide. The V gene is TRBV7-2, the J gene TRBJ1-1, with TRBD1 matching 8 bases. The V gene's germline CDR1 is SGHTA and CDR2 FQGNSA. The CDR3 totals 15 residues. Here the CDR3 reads CASSLRQGKNSEAFF. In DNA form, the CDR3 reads TGTGCCAGCAGCTTAAGACAGGGGAAGAACTCTGAAGCTTTCTTT.

The CDR3 nucleotides are TGTGCCAGCCCCCTGGTGCCCCCGACAGGGTCTGAAAAACTGTTTTTT. Translating gives CASPLVPPTGSEKLFF. The chain recombines TRBV6-5 with TRBJ1-4, with 7 positions matching TRBD1. Germline V CDR1 and CDR2: MNHEY, SVGAGI. This CDR3 contains 16 residues. V shed 8 bases and J 7 bases; nucleotides not matched to a gene: 16.

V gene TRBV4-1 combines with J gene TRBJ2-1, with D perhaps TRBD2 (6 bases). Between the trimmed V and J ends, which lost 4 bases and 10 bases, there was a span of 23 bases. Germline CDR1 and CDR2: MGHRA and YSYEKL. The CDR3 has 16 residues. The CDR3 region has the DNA TGCGCCAGCAGCCCCACCACGGGAGACGGGTTGAAAGAGCAGTTCTTC. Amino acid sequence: CASSPTTGDGLKEQFF.

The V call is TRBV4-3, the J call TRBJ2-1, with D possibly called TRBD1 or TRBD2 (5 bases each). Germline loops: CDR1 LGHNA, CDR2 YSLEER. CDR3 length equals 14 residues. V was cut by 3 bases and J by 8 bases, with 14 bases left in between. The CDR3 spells CASSQGDGRHEQFF. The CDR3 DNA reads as TGCGCCAGCAGCCAGGGGGACGGACGGCATGAGCAGTTCTTC.

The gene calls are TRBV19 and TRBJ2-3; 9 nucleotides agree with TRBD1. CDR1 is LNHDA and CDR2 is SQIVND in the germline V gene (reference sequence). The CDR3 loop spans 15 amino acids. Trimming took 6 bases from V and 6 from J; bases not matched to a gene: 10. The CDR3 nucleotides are TGTGCCAGTAGGGGGGGACAGGGAATACGCGATACGCAGTATTTT. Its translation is CASRGGQGIRDTQYF.

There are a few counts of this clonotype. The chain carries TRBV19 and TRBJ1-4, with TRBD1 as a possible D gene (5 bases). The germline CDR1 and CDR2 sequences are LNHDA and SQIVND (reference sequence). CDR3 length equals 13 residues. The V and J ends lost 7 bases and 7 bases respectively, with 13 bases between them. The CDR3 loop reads CASTARVGEKLFF. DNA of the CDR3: TGTGCCAGTACGGCCAGGGTAGGTGAAAAACTGTTTTTT.

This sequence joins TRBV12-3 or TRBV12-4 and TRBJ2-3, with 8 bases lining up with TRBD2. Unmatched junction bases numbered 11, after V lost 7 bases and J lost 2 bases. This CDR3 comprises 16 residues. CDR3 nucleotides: TGTGCCAGCACCCAGCGGGGGAACCCAACCACAGATACGCAGTATTTT. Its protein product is CASTQRGNPTTDTQYF.

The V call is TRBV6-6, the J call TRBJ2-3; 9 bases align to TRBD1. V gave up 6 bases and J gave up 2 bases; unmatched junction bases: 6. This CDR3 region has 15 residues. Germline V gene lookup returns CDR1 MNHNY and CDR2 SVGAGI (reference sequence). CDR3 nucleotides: TGTGCCAGCAGCCCCGGGGACAGGGCCACAGATACGCAGTATTTT. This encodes CASSPGDRATDTQYF.

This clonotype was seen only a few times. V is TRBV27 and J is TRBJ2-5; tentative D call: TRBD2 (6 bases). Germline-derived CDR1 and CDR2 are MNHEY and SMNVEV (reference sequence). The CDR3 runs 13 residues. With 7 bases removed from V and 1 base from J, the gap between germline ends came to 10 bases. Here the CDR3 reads CASKGGSQETQYF. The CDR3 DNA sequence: TGTGCCAGCAAGGGAGGATCCCAAGAGACCCAGTACTTC.

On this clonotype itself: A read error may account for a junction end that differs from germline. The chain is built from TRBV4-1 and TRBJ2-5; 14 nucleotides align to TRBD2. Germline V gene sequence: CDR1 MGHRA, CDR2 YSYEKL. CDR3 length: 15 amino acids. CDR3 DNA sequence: TGTGCCAGCAGCCAGGGGACTAGCGGGAGTCAGACCCAGTACTTC. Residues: CASSQGTSGSQTQYF.

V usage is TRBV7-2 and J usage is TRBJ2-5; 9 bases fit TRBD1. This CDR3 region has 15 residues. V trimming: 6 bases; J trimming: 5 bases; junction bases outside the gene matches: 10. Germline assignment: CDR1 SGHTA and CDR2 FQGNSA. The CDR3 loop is CASSYQQGAVETQYF. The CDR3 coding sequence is TGTGCCAGCAGTTATCAACAGGGGGCGGTGGAGACCCAGTACTTC.